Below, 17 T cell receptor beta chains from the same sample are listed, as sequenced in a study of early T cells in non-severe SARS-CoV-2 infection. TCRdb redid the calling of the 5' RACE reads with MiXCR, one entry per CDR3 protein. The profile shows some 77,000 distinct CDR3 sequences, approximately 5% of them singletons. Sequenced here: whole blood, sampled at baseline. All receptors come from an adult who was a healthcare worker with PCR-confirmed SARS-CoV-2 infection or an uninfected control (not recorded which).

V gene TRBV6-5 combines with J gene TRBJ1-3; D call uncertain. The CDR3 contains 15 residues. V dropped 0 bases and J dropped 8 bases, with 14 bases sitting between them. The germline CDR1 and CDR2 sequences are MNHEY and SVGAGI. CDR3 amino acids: CASSYSDGPADTIYF. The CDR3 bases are TGTGCCAGCAGTTACTCGGACGGGCCGGCGGACACCATATATTTT.

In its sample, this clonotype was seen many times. The CDR3 coding sequence is TGTGCCAGCAGCCAAGTAAGCGGGACAGGAACCGGGGAGCTGTTTTTT. Its translation: CASSQVSGTGTGELFF. The chain uses TRBV13 and TRBJ2-2; maybe TRBD1 (8 bases). V gave up 5 bases and J gave up 5 bases, with 18 bases separating them. Germline V CDR1 and CDR2: PRHDT, FYEKMQ (reference sequence). The CDR3 runs 16 residues.

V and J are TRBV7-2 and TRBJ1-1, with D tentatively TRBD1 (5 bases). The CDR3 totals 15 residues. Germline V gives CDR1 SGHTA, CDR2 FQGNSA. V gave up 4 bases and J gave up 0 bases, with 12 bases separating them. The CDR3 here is CASSSVGVMNTEAFF. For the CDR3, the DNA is TGTGCCAGCAGCTCTGTAGGGGTCATGAACACTGAAGCTTTCTTT.

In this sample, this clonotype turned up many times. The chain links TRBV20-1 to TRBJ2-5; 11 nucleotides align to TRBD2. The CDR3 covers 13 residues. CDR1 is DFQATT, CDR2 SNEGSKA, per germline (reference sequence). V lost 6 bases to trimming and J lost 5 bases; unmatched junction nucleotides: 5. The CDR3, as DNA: TGCAGTGCAATTATAGCGGGAGGGGAGACCCAGTACTTC. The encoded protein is CSAIIAGGETQYF.

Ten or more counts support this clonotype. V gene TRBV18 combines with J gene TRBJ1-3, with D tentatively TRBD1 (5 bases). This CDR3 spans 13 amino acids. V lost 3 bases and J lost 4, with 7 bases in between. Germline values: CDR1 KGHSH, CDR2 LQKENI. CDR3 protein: CASSPDRGNTIYF. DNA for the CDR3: TGTGCCAGCTCACCCGACAGAGGAAACACCATATATTTT.

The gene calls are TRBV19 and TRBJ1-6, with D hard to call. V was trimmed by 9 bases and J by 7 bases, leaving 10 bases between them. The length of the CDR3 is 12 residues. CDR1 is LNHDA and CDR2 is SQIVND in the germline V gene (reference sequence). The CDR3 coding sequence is TGTGCCAGCTTCAGCGGAAATTCACCCCTCCACTTT. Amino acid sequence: CASFSGNSPLHF.

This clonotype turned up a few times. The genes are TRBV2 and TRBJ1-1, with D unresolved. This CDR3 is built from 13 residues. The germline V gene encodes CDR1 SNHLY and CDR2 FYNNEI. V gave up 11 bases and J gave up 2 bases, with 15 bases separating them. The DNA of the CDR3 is TGTGCCGAAAGGGAAAACCCTAACACTGAAGCTTTCTTT. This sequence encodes CAERENPNTEAFF.

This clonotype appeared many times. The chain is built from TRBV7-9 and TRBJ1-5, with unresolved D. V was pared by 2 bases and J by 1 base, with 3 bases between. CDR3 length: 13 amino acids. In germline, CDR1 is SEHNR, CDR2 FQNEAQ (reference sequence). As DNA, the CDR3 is TGTGCCAGCAGCTTACACAGCAATCAGCCCCAGCATTTT. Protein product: CASSLHSNQPQHF.

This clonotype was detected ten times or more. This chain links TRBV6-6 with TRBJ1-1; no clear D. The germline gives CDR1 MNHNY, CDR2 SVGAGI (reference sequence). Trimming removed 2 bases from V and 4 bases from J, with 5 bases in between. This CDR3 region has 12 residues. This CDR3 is CASSYPLTEAFF. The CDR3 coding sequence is TGTGCCAGCAGTTACCCCCTCACTGAAGCTTTCTTT.

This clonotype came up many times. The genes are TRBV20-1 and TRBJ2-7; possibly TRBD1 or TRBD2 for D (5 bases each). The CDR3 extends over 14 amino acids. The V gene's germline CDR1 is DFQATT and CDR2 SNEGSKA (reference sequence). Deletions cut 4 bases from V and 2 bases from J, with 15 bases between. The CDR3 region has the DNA TGCAGTGCTAAGGGACCCAGACAGCCCTACGAGCAGTACTTC. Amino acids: CSAKGPRQPYEQYF.

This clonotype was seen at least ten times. The CDR3 DNA reads as TGCAGTGCTAATCGGGTACCGTATAGCAATCAGCCCCAGCATTTT. This codes for CSANRVPYSNQPQHF. V and J are TRBV20-1 and TRBJ1-5; D gene unclear. The V gene lost 4 bases and the J gene lost 0 bases, with 13 bases spanning the gap. CDR1 is DFQATT and CDR2 is SNEGSKA in the germline V gene (reference sequence). The CDR3 has 15 residues.

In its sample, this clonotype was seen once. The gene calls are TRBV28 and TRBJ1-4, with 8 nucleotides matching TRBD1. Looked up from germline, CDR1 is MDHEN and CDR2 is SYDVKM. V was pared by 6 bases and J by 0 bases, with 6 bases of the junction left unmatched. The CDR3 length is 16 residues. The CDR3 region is CASRPRGRATNEKLFF. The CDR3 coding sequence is TGTGCCAGCAGACCCAGGGGGCGTGCAACTAATGAAAAACTGTTTTTT.

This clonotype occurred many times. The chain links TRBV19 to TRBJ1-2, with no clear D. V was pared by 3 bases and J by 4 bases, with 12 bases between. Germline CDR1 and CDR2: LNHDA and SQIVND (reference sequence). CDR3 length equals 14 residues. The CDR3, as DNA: TGTGCCAGTAGTATTGGGGAGAAGATCTATGGCTACACCTTC. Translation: CASSIGEKIYGYTF.

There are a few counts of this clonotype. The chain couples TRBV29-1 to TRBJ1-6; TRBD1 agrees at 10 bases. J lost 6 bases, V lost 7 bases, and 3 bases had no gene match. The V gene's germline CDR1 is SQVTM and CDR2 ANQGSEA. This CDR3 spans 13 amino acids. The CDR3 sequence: CSAWTGGNSPLHF. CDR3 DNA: TGCAGCGCCTGGACAGGGGGTAATTCACCCCTCCACTTT. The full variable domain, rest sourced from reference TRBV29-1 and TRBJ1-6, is SAVISQKPSRDICQRGTSLTIQCQVDSQVTMMFWYRQQPGQSLTLIATANQGSEATYESGFVIDKFPISRPNLTFSTLTVSNMSPEDSSIYLCSAWTGGNSPLHFGNGTRLTVT.

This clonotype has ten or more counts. CDR3 coding DNA: TGCAGTGCTAGAGATATGGGCGGCTATAGCAATCAGCCCCAGCATTTT. As protein: CSARDMGGYSNQPQHF. This chain connects TRBV20-1 to TRBJ1-5; no clear D gene. From germline, CDR1 is DFQATT and CDR2 SNEGSKA (reference sequence). CDR3 length equals 16 residues. The V end was cut by 0 bases, the J end by 0 bases, with 12 bases between.

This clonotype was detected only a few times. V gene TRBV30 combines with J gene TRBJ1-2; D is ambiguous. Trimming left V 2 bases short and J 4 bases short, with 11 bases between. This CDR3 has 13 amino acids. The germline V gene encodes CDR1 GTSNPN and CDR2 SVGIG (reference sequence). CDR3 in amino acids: CAWSPGARYGYTF. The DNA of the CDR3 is TGTGCCTGGAGTCCAGGAGCGCGCTATGGCTACACCTTC.

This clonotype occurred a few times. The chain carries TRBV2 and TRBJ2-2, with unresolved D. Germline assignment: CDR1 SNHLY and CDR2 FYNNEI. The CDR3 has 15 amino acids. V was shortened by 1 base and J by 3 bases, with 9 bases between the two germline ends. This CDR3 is CASSEGPGYTGELFF. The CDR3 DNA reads TGTGCCAGCAGTGAAGGGCCAGGATACACCGGGGAGCTGTTTTTT.